Described below is a single T cell receptor (beta chain) sequence and its context. As originally analysed: Estimation of nucleated cell counts was performed using reference gene primer amplification. Clones were read by immunoSEQ multiplex PCR, and TCRdb kept only the in-frame ones, dropping some. Clone size and the V and J calls come from that table; the DNA yielded D and trimming. The sample shows about 410,000 clones, 86% of them seen only once. This entry comes from a study of blood T cell repertoires in COVID-19. Study summary: Both acute and convalescent COVID-19 samples were obtained from the United States, Italy and Spain. Sample material is recorded as cDNA or gDNA derived from T cells, B-cell-depleted T cells, or PBMCs.

This CDR3 spans 14 amino acids. V trimming: 1 base; J trimming: 7 bases; junction bases outside the gene matches: 3. Germline values: CDR1 KGHSH, CDR2 LQKENI. This TCR was recovered from a woman in her 30s with active or convalescent COVID-19. The rearrangement joins TRBV18 to TRBJ2-7; 11 bases are shared with TRBD2. Sample: peripheral blood. Written as DNA, the CDR3 is TGTGCCAGCTCACCACTAGCGGGAGGGCAGGAGCAGTACTTC. This encodes CASSPLAGGQEQYF.